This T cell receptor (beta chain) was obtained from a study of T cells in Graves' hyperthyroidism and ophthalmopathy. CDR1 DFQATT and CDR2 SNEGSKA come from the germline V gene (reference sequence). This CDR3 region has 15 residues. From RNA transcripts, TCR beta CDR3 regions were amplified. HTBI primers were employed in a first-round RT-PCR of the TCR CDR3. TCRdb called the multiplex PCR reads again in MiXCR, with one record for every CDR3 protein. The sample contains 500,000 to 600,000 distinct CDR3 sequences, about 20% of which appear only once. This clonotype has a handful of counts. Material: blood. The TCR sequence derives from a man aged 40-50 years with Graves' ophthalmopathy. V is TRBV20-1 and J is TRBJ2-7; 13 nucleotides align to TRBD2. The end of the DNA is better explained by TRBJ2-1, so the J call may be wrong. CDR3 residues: CSARDGLAGDYEQFF. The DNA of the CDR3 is TGCAGTGCTAGAGATGGACTAGCGGGAGATTACGAGCAGTTCTTC.